These 27 T cell receptor beta chains were sequenced from one sample in a study of vaccination effects on CD4 cells after COVID-19. Sequencing was performed with immunoSEQ multiplex PCR; in TCRdb, only in-frame clones are kept and a portion is missing. The data hold about 45,000 clones, with around 74% observed a single time. Antigen-specific CD4+ T cell clonotypes were called by their expansion after viral peptide-pool culture in ViraFEST. On roughly day 10 of culture, CD4+ T cells were separated out. According to PCR results, the person was infected with SARS-CoV-2 between March and December 2020. Their antigens remain unidentified. The specimen comprised CD4+ T cells from PBMCs cultured with a peptide pool, sampled before COVID-19 vaccination. The receptors were gathered from a human donor who had a prior SARS-CoV-2 infection.

The table lists this clone with a count of one. V usage is TRBV27 and J usage is TRBJ2-7; the D gene could be TRBD1 or TRBD2 (6 bases each). The germline CDR1 and CDR2 sequences are MNHEY and SMNVEV (reference sequence). The CDR3 has 13 amino acids. V dropped 2 bases and J dropped 3 bases, with 8 bases sitting between them. CDR3 sequence: CASSLGGGYEQYF. DNA of the CDR3: TGTGCCAGCAGTTTAGGAGGGGGCTACGAGCAGTACTTC.

The chain links TRBV7-9 to TRBJ2-2, with unresolved D. CDR1 SEHNR and CDR2 FQNEAQ come from the germline V gene (reference sequence). The V and J ends lost 2 bases and 5 bases respectively, with 0 bases between them. The CDR3 sequence is 11 residues long. CDR3 protein: CASSLTGELFF. The CDR3 region has the DNA TGTGCCAGCAGCTTAACCGGGGAGCTGTTTTTT.

The V gene is TRBV27, the J gene TRBJ2-7, with 7 bases lining up with TRBD1. The V gene end was trimmed by 4 bases and the J gene end by 3 bases; junction bases not matched to a gene: 9. CDR1 and CDR2 from the germline V gene are MNHEY and SMNVEV (reference sequence). The CDR3 contains 15 residues. The CDR3 here is CASSSSDRWDYEQYF. CDR3 nucleotides: TGTGCCAGCAGTTCGTCGGACAGGTGGGACTACGAGCAGTACTTC.

As DNA, the CDR3 is TGTGCCAGCTCACTACAGGGTGATGGGTTCACTGAAGCTTTCTTT. It is translated as CASSLQGDGFTEAFF. V is TRBV18 and J is TRBJ1-1, with a weak D call TRBD1 (6 bases). V lost 4 bases, J lost 4 bases, and 16 bases lay in between. CDR3 length: 15 residues. Germline V lookup: CDR1 KGHSH, CDR2 LQKENI.

This chain joins TRBV28 and TRBJ1-4; D remains unclear. V shed 8 bases and J shed 6 bases, with 16 bases lying between them. This CDR3 comprises 14 residues. Germline V gene lookup returns CDR1 MDHEN and CDR2 SYDVKM. CDR3 protein: CASGALDGYEKLFF. The CDR3 DNA reads TGTGCCAGCGGAGCCTTGGACGGGTATGAAAAACTGTTTTTT.

The rearrangement uses TRBV30 and TRBJ2-3; D unclear. Trimming left V 2 bases short and J 6 bases short, with 6 bases between. CDR3 length: 11 amino acids. Germline V gene data show CDR1 as GTSNPN and CDR2 as SVGIG (reference sequence). The CDR3 loop reads CAWSLGDTQYF. The CDR3 nucleotides read TGTGCCTGGAGTTTAGGTGATACGCAGTATTTT.

The V and J genes are TRBV2 and TRBJ2-2; 8 bases fit TRBD1. The germline V gene encodes CDR1 SNHLY and CDR2 FYNNEI. V lost 11 bases, J lost 1 base, and 6 bases stayed unmatched. This CDR3 has 14 amino acids. The CDR3 reads CAGSGTGNTGELFF. The CDR3 bases are TGTGCCGGCTCCGGGACAGGGAACACCGGGGAGCTGTTTTTT. Variable domain in full (rest from reference TRBV2 and TRBJ2-2): EPEVTQTPSHQVTQMGQEVILRCVPISNHLYFYWYRQILGQKVEFLVSFYNNEISEKSEIFDDQFSVERPDGSNFTLKIRSTKLEDSAMYFCAGSGTGNTGELFFGEGSRLTVL.

This rearrangement joins TRBV6-6 to TRBJ2-2; 10 bases are shared with TRBD1. Germline-derived CDR1 and CDR2 are MNHNY and SVGAGI (reference sequence). Germline trimming cut 2 bases from V and 5 bases from J; bases unmatched to any gene: 5. CDR3 length: 16 residues. The CDR3 bases are TGTGCCAGCAGTTACGGTGGGACAGGGGTTACCGGGGAGCTGTTTTTT. Translating it yields CASSYGGTGVTGELFF.

J is TRBJ2-1 and V is TRBV18; 14 bases line up with TRBD2. The CDR3 is 16 residues long. Trimming removed 3 bases from V and 7 bases from J; junction bases left unmatched: 5. The germline V gene encodes CDR1 KGHSH and CDR2 LQKENI. CDR3 coding DNA: TGTGCCAGCTCACCGGGACTAGCGGGAGTTAGTAATGAGCAGTTCTTC. Its translation: CASSPGLAGVSNEQFF.

The chain uses TRBV24-1 and TRBJ2-5, with D unresolved. Germline V gives CDR1 KGHDR, CDR2 SFDVKD. Trimming cost V 0 bases and J 2 bases, with 21 bases left between them. The CDR3 totals 19 residues. CDR3 in amino acids: CATSDLEGNRVSHQETQYF. CDR3 nucleotides: TGTGCCACCAGTGATTTGGAAGGGAATCGCGTTAGTCATCAAGAGACCCAGTACTTC.

The V and J genes are TRBV2 and TRBJ1-3, with D perhaps matching TRBD1 (5 bases). Trimming pared 0 bases from V and 5 bases from J, leaving 14 bases between. From germline, CDR1 is SNHLY and CDR2 FYNNEI. The CDR3 totals 16 residues. CDR3 protein: CASSEATGDYRNTIYF. The CDR3 DNA follows: TGTGCCAGCAGTGAAGCCACAGGAGACTATCGAAACACCATATATTTT. Full variable domain (rest looked up from reference TRBV2 and TRBJ1-3): EPEVTQTPSHQVTQMGQEVILRCVPISNHLYFYWYRQILGQKVEFLVSFYNNEISEKSEIFDDQFSVERPDGSNFTLKIRSTKLEDSAMYFCASSEATGDYRNTIYFGEGSWLTVV.

The gene calls are TRBV5-8 and TRBJ2-7; 8 bases agree with TRBD2. Germline lookup yields CDR1 SGHTS and CDR2 YDEGEE. The V segment lost 1 base and the J segment 0 bases; nucleotides outside the gene matches: 3. The length of the CDR3 is 15 residues. CDR3 nucleotide sequence: TGTGCCAGCAGCTTGCGACTAGCGAGCTCCTACGAGCAGTACTTC. As protein: CASSLRLASSYEQYF.

The rearrangement joins TRBV4-2 to TRBJ2-3; TRBD2 agrees at 7 bases. This CDR3 is 16 amino acids long. The junction had 5 bases not matched to a gene; V was cut back by 0 bases and J by 2 bases. Germline CDR1 reads LGHNA; CDR2 reads YNFKEQ. CDR3 nucleotides: TGTGCCAGCAGCCAAGATCCCAGCGGGAACACAGATACGCAGTATTTT. Amino acid sequence: CASSQDPSGNTDTQYF.

This clone has just one count. This rearrangement joins TRBV6-5 to TRBJ1-1; 8 positions agree with TRBD1. CDR3 length equals 16 residues. Germline CDR1 MNHEY, CDR2 SVGAGI. Germline trimming cut 4 bases from V and 0 bases from J; bases unmatched to any gene: 7. CDR3 nucleotides: TGTGCCAGCAGTTCCGACAGGGGAATTTTGAACACTGAAGCTTTCTTT. Translation gives CASSSDRGILNTEAFF.

The rearrangement uses TRBV4-2 and TRBJ2-2; D possibly corresponds to TRBD2 (5 bases). The CDR3 covers 17 residues. V was shortened by 3 bases and J by 0 bases, with 14 bases between the two germline ends. Germline-derived CDR1 and CDR2 are LGHNA and YNFKEQ. CDR3: CASSQHPGLANTGELFF. The CDR3 region has the DNA TGTGCCAGCAGCCAGCATCCCGGACTGGCGAACACCGGGGAGCTGTTTTTT.

The chain combines TRBV5-1 with TRBJ2-3; D gene ambiguous. The germline CDR1 and CDR2 sequences are SGHRS and YFSETQ. The CDR3 totals 14 residues. V lost 5 bases and J 0 bases, leaving 10 bases between the germline ends. CDR3 amino acids: CASRKDPSTDTQYF. CDR3 nucleotides: TGCGCCAGCAGGAAAGACCCTAGCACAGATACGCAGTATTTT.

The V gene is TRBV5-6, the J gene TRBJ2-2, with D possibly being TRBD2 (6 bases). Per the germline V gene, CDR1 is SGHDT and CDR2 is YYEEEE. This CDR3 region has 16 residues. The germline V and J ends were trimmed by 0 bases and 4 bases, with 13 bases remaining between them. CDR3 nucleotide sequence: TGTGCCAGCAGCTTGGGGGGGATCGGGGGCACCGGGGAGCTGTTTTTT. Translation gives CASSLGGIGGTGELFF.

This clone was detected a few times. The CDR3 sequence is CASSQDSWSGEQFF. CDR3 bases: TGCGCCAGCAGCCAAGACAGTTGGAGTGGTGAGCAGTTCTTC. The chain links TRBV4-1 to TRBJ2-1; D is unclear. Trimming removed 0 bases from V and 9 bases from J, with 12 bases in between. The CDR3 spans 14 residues. The V gene's germline CDR1 is MGHRA and CDR2 YSYEKL.

This clone is termed medium-sized. The chain couples TRBV9 to TRBJ1-2, with TRBD1 identical over 8 bases. The CDR3 is 12 residues long. V lost 3 bases and J lost 8; bases outside the gene matches: 3. Germline V lookup: CDR1 SGDLS, CDR2 YYNGEE. Written as DNA, the CDR3 is TGTGCCAGCAGCGCGACAGGGGTAGGCTACACCTTC. It specifies CASSATGVGYTF. The entire variable domain, with the rest obtained from reference TRBV9 and TRBJ1-2, is as follows: DSGVTQTPKHLITATGQRVTLRCSPRSGDLSVYWYQQSLDQGLQFLIQYYNGEERAKGNILERFSAQQFPDLHSELNLSSLELGDSALYFCASSATGVGYTFGSGTRLTVV.

The J gene is TRBJ2-5, the V gene TRBV24-1; D not certain. The germline V and J ends were trimmed by 1 base and 4 bases, with 3 bases remaining between them. Per the germline V gene, CDR1 is KGHDR and CDR2 is SFDVKD. CDR3 length: 12 residues. DNA for the CDR3: TGTGCCACCAGTGATTTAGGAGAGACCCAGTACTTC. This sequence encodes CATSDLGETQYF.

The table lists this clone with a few counts. The chain carries TRBV7-9 and TRBJ2-3, with TRBD2 matching 12 bases. The CDR3 is 16 residues long. V lost 1 base, J lost 1 base, and 0 bases stayed unmatched. Germline CDR1 SEHNR, CDR2 FQNEAQ (reference sequence). This CDR3 reads CASSLGLAGGTDTQYF. The CDR3 nucleotides read TGTGCCAGCAGCTTAGGACTAGCGGGGGGCACAGATACGCAGTATTTT.

The chain uses TRBV7-3 and TRBJ1-1; D not certain. V was cut by 1 base and J by 3 bases, with 12 bases left in between. This CDR3 contains 15 residues. Germline V CDR1 and CDR2: SGHTA, FQGTGA. The DNA for the CDR3 is TGTGCCAGCAGCTTAATTGGGGTTGGGGACACTGAAGCTTTCTTT. Its protein product is CASSLIGVGDTEAFF.

The CDR3, as DNA: TGCGCCAGCAGCCTGGACAGGGGCAGCGGTGGCTACACCTTC. Encoded protein: CASSLDRGSGGYTF. The chain is built from TRBV5-1 and TRBJ1-2; 9 bases agree with TRBD1. CDR1 and CDR2 (germline): SGHRS, YFSETQ. The trim removed 4 bases at V and 7 bases at J, leaving 8 bases unmatched. There are 14 residues in the CDR3.

The chain couples TRBV18 to TRBJ2-3; no clear D gene. V was clipped by 3 bases and J by 5 bases, with 9 bases between them. The CDR3 runs to 13 residues. The germline CDR1 and CDR2 sequences are KGHSH and LQKENI. CDR3 bases: TGTGCCAGCTCACCGATGGGGATAGATACGCAGTATTTT. It is translated as CASSPMGIDTQYF.

J is TRBJ1-2 and V is TRBV2; D unclear. This CDR3 comprises 14 residues. The germline V gene encodes CDR1 SNHLY and CDR2 FYNNEI. Trimming removed 5 bases at V and 3 bases at J, with 13 bases between. This CDR3 is CASSSGPGYYGYTF. The CDR3 region has the DNA TGTGCCAGCAGTTCCGGGCCCGGGTACTATGGCTACACCTTC.

The chain uses TRBV2 and TRBJ2-1; 9 nucleotides agree with TRBD2. The trim removed 7 bases at V and 7 bases at J, leaving 14 bases unmatched. This CDR3 has 16 residues. Per germline, CDR1 SNHLY and CDR2 FYNNEI. CDR3 coding DNA: TGTGCCAGCACCAGGGACGGGCTAGCGGGGCTGAATGAGCAGTTCTTC. Translated, it gives CASTRDGLAGLNEQFF.

The rearrangement links TRBV21-1 to TRBJ1-6; the table's D call, TRBD1, was not checked against the DNA. TRBV21-1 is noted as a pseudogene. The CDR3 has 17 residues. The CDR3 sequence is CASTRGGSGQGYSPLHF. The CDR3 DNA reads TGTGCCAGCACACGGGGGGGGTCGGGACAGGGTTATTCACCCCTCCACTTT.